The present TCR beta chain was sequenced within a study of T cells in Graves' hyperthyroidism and ophthalmopathy. This clonotype was seen only a few times. V dropped 3 bases and J dropped 9; count of bases not matched to a gene: 5. This CDR3 has 14 residues. RNA transcripts yielded amplified TCR beta CDR3 regions. The TCR CDR3 first-round RT-PCR relied on the HTBI primer set. MiXCR was run by TCRdb on the multiplex PCR reads, yielding one entry per CDR3 protein. The sample consists of roughly 800,000 distinct CDR3 sequences, around 39% of them appearing once. The receptor was derived from a man aged 18 to 30 with Graves' hyperthyroidism. V gene TRBV12-3 or TRBV12-4 combines with J gene TRBJ1-6; 7 nucleotides align to TRBD1. The material sequenced was blood. The CDR3 loop reads CASSLMAGGSPLHF. CDR3 nucleotide sequence: TGTGCCAGCAGTTTGATGGCAGGGGGTTCACCCCTCCACTTT.